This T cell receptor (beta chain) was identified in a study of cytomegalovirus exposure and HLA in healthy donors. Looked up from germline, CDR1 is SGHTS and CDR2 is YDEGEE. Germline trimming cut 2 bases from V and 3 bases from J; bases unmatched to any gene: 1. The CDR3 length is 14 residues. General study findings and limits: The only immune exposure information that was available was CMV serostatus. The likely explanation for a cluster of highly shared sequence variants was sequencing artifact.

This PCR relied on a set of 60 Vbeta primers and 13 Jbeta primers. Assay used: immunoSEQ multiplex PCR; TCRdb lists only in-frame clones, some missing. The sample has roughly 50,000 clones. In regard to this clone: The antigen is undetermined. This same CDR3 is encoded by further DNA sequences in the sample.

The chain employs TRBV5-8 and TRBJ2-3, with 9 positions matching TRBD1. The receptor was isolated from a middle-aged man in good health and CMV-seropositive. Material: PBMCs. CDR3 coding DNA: TGTGCCAGCAGCTTCGGACAGGGGACAGATACGCAGTATTTT. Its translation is CASSFGQGTDTQYF.